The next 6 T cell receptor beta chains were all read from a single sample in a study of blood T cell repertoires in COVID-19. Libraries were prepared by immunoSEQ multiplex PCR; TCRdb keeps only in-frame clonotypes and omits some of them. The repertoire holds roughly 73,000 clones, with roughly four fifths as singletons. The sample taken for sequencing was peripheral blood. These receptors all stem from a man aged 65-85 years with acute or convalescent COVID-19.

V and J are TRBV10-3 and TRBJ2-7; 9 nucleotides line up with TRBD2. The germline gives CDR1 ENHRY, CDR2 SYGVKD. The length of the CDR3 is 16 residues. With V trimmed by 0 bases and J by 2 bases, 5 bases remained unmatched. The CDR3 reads CAISESRTSVTYEQYF. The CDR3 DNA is TGTGCCATCAGTGAGTCGCGGACTAGCGTTACCTACGAGCAGTACTTC.

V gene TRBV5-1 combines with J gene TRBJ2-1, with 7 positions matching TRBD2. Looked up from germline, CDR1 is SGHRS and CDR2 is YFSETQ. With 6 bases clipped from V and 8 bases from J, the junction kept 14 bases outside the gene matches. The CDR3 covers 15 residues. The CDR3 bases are TGCGCCAGCAAACCAGGGTCTAGCGGCTTCTATGAGCAGTTCTTC. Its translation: CASKPGSSGFYEQFF.

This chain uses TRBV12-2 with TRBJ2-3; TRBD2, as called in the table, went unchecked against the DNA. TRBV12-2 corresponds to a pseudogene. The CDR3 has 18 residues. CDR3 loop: CASRFGIASLLSTDTQYF. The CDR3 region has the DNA TGTGCAAGTCGCTTCGGGATAGCTTCCCTTCTTAGCACAGATACGCAGTATTTT.

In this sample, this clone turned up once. CDR3 DNA sequence: TGCGCCAGCAGCTTGGGGGCAGACACTAGCACAGATACGCAGTATTTT. It specifies CASSLGADTSTDTQYF. V usage is TRBV5-1 and J usage is TRBJ2-3; D remains unclear. Trimming pared 0 bases from V and 0 bases from J, leaving 11 bases between. Germline CDR1 is SGHRS and CDR2 is YFSETQ. The CDR3 has 16 amino acids.

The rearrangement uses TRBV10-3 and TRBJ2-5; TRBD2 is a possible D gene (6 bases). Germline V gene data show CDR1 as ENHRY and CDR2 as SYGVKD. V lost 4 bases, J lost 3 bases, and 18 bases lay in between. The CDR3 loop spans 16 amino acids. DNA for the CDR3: TGTGCCATCAGTGCCCTCGAGCGGGCGGGCGAAGAGACCCAGTACTTC. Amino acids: CAISALERAGEETQYF.

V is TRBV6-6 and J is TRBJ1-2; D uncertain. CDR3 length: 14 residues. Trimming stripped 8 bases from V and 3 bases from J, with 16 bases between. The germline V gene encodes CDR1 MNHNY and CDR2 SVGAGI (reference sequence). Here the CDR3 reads CASVPPEGDYGYTF. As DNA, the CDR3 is TGTGCCAGCGTCCCTCCGGAGGGTGACTATGGCTACACCTTC.